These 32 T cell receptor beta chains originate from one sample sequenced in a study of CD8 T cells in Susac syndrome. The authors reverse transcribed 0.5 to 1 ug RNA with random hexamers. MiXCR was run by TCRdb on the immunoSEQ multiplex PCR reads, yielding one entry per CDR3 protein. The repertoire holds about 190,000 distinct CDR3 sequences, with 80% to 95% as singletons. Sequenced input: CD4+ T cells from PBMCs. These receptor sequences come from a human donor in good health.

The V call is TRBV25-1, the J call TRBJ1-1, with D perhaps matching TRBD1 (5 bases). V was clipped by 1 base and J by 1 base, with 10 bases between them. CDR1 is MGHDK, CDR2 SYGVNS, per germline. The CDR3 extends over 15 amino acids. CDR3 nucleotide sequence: TGTGCCAGCAGTGAATGGGGGAAGGGGAACACTGAAGCTTTCTTT. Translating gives CASSEWGKGNTEAFF.

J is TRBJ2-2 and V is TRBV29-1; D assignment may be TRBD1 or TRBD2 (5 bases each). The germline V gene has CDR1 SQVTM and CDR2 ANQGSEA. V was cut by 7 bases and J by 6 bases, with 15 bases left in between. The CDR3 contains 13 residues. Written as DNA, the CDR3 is TGCAGCGGATCCTCCGGGGCAGCCGGGGAGCTGTTTTTT. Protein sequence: CSGSSGAAGELFF.

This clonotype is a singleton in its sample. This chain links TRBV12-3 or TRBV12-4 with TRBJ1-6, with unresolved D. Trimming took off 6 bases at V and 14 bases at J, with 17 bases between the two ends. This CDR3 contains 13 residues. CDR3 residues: CASSPAIFRALHF. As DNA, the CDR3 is TGTGCCAGCAGCCCCGCGATTTTTCGAGCCCTCCACTTT.

CDR3 DNA sequence: TGCGCCAGCAGCTTTCGGACCACCGGGGAGCTGTTTTTT. Encoded protein: CASSFRTTGELFF. The J gene is TRBJ2-2, the V gene TRBV5-1; D call uncertain. The CDR3 has 13 amino acids. The V end lost 2 bases, the J end lost 4 bases, and 6 bases lay between the germline ends. Germline CDR1 is SGHRS and CDR2 is YFSETQ.

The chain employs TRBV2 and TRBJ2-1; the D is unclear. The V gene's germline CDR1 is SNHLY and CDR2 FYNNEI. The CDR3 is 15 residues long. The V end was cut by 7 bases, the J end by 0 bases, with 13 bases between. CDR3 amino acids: CASTSSAGSYNEQFF. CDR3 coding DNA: TGTGCCAGCACGTCCTCTGCCGGCTCCTACAATGAGCAGTTCTTC.

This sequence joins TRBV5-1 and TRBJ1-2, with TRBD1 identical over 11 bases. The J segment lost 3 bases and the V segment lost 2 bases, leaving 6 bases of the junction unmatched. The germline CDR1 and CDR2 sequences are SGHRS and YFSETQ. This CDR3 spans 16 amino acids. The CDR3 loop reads CASSFAGTGGDYGYTF. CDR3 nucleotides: TGCGCCAGCAGCTTTGCCGGGACAGGGGGGGACTATGGCTACACCTTC.

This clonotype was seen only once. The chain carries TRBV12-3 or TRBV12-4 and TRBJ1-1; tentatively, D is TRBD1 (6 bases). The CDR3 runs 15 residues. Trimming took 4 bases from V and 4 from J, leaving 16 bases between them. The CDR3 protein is CASSSGGTGSTEAFF. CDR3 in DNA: TGTGCCAGCAGTTCGGGCGGAACAGGGTCCACTGAAGCTTTCTTT.

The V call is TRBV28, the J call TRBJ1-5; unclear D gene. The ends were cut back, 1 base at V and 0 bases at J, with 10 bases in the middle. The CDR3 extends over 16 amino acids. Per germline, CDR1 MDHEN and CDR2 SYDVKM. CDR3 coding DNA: TGTGCCAGCAGTTTATCTGGCGGCTATAGCAATCAGCCCCAGCATTTT. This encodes CASSLSGGYSNQPQHF.

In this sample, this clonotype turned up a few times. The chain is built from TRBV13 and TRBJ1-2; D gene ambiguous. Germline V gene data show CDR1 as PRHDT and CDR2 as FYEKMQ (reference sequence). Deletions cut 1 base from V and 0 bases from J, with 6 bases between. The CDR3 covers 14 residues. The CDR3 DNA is TGTGCCAGCAGCTTAGATGGCACTAACTATGGCTACACCTTC. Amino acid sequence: CASSLDGTNYGYTF.

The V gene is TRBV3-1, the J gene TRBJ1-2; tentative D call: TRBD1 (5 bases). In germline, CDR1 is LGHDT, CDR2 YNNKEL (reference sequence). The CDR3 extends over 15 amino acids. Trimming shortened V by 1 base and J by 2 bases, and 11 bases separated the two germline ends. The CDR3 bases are TGTGCCAGCAGCCAAGTTTCAGCAGGGAACTATGGCTACACCTTC. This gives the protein CASSQVSAGNYGYTF.

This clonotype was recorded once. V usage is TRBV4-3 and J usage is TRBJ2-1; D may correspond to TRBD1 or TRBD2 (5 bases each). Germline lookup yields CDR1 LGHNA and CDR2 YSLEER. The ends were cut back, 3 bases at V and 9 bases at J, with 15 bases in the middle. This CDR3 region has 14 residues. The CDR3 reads CASSQGTPKAEQFF. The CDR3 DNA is TGCGCCAGCAGCCAGGGGACCCCGAAGGCTGAGCAGTTCTTC.

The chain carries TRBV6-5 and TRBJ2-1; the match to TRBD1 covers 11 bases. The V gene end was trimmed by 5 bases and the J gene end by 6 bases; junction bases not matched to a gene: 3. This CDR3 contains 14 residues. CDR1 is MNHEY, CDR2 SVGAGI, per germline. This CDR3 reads CASSGQGAGNEQFF. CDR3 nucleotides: TGTGCCAGCAGTGGACAGGGGGCGGGCAATGAGCAGTTCTTC.

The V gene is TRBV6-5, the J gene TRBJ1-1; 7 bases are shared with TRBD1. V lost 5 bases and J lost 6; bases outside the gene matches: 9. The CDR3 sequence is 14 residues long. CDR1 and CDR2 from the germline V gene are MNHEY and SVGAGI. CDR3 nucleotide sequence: TGTGCCAGCAGTGGAAGGGGGCTCAGGGCTGAAGCTTTCTTT. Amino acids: CASSGRGLRAEAFF.

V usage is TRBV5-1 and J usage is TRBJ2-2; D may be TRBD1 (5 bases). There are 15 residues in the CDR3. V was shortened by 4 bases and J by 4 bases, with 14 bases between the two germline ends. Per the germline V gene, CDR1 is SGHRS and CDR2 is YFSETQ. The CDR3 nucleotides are TGCGCCAGCAGCCCGGGCTGGGGCGCCACCGGGGAGCTGTTTTTT. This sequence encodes CASSPGWGATGELFF.

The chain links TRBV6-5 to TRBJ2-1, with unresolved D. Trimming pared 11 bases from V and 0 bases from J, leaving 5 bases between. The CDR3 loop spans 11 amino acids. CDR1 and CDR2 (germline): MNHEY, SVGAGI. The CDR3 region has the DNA TGTGCCGTGGTCTCCTACAATGAGCAGTTCTTC. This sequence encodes CAVVSYNEQFF.

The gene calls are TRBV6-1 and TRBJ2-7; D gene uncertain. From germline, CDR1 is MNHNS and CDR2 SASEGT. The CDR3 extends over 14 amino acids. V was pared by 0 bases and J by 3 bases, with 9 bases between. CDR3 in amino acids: CASSEAHLDYEQYV. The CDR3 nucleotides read TGTGCCAGCAGTGAAGCGCACTTGGACTACGAGCAGTACGTC.

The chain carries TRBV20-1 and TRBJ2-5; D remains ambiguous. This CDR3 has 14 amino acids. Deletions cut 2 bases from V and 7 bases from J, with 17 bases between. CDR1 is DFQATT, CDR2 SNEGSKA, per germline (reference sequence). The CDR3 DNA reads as TGCAGTGCTAGACTAGGCCTAACGACGGGGACCCAGTACTTC. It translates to CSARLGLTTGTQYF.

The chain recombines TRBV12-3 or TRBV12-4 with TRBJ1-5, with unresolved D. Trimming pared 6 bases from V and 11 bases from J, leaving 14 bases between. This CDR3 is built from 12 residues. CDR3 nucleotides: TGTGCCAGCAGCTTCGAGCGGGAGACCCAGCATTTT. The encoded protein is CASSFERETQHF.

CDR3 residues: CASRLGVSEAGELFF. DNA of the CDR3: TGTGCCAGCAGACTAGGGGTCTCGGAGGCCGGGGAGCTGTTTTTT. This rearrangement joins TRBV3-1 to TRBJ2-2, with D perhaps matching TRBD1 or TRBD2 (5 bases each). Germline V gene sequence: CDR1 LGHDT, CDR2 YNNKEL (reference sequence). Trimming cost V 6 bases and J 6 bases, with 17 bases left between them. This CDR3 comprises 15 residues. Full variable domain (outside the CDR3, taken from reference TRBV3-1 and TRBJ2-2): DTAVSQTPKYLVTQMGNDKSIKCEQNLGHDTMYWYKQDSKKFLKIMFSYNNKELIINETVPNRFSPKSPDKAHLNLHINSLELGDSAVYFCASRLGVSEAGELFFGEGSRLTVL.

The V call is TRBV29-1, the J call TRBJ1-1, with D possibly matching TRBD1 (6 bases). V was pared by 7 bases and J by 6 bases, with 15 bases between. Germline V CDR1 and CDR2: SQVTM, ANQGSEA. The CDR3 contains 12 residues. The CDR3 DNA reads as TGCAGCGCCAAAACAGGGTTCTCTGAAGCTTTCTTT. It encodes CSAKTGFSEAFF.

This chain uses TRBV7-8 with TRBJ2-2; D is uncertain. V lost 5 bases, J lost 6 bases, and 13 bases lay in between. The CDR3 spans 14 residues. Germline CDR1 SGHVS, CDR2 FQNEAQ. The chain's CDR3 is CASSPTYLAGELFF. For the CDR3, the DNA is TGTGCCAGCAGCCCAACCTACTTGGCCGGGGAGCTGTTTTTT.

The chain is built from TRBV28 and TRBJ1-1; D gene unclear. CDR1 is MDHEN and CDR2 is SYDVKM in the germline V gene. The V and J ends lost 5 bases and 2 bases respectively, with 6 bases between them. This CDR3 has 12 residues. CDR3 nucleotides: TGTGCCAGCAGTCCTCAAAACACTGAAGCTTTCTTT. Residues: CASSPQNTEAFF.

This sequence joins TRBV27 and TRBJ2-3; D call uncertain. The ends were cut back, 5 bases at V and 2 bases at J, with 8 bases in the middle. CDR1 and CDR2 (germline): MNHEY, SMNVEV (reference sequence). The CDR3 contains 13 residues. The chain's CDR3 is CASSPFITDTQYF. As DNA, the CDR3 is TGTGCCAGCAGTCCATTTATCACAGATACGCAGTATTTT.

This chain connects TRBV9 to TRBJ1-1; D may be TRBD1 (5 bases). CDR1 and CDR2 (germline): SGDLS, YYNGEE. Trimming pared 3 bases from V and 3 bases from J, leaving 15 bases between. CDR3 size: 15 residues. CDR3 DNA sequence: TGTGCCAGCAGCGCGGAGAGGGGTAGCTACACTGAAGCTTTCTTT. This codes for CASSAERGSYTEAFF.

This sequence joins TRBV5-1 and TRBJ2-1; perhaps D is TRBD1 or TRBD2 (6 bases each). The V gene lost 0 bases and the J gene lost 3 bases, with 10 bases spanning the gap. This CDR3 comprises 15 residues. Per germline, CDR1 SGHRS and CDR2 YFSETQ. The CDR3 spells CASSLGGANYNEQFF. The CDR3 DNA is TGCGCCAGCAGCTTGGGGGGGGCGAACTACAATGAGCAGTTCTTC.

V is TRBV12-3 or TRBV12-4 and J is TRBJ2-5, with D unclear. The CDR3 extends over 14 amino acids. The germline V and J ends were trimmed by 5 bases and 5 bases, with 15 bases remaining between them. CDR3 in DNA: TGTGCCAGCAGTCCCCAATCGCGGTCGGAGACCCAGTACTTC. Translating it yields CASSPQSRSETQYF.

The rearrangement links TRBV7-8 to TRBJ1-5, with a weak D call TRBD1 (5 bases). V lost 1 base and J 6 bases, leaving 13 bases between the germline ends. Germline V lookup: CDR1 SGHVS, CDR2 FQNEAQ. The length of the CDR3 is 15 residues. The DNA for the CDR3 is TGTGCCAGCAGCTTAGAAGGGGCGATAGCTCAGCCCCAGCATTTT. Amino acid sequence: CASSLEGAIAQPQHF.

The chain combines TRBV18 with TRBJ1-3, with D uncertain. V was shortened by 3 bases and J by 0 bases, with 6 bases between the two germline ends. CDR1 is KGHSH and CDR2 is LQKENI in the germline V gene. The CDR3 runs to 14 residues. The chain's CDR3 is CASSPSYSGNTIYF. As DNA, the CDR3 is TGTGCCAGCTCACCTTCATACTCTGGAAACACCATATATTTT.

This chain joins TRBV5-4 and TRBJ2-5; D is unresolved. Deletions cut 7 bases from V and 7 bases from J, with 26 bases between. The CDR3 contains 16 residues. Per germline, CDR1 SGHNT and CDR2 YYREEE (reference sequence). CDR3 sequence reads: CASAKKGFGLVGTQYF. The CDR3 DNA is TGTGCCAGCGCCAAAAAAGGGTTTGGATTAGTGGGGACCCAGTACTTC. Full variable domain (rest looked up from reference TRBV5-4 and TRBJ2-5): ETGVTQSPTHLIKTRGQQVTLRCSSQSGHNTVSWYQQALGQGPQFIFQYYREEENGRGNFPPRFSGLQFPNYSSELNVNALELDDSALYLCASAKKGFGLVGTQYFGPGTRLLVL.

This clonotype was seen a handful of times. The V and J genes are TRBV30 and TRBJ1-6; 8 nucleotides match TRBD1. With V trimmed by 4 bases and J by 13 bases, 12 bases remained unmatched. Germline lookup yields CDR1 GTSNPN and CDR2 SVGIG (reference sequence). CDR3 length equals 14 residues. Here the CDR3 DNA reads TGTGCCTGGACCAGGACAGGGAAGGTATCCCCCCTCCACTTT. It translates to CAWTRTGKVSPLHF. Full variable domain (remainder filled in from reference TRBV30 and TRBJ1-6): SQTIHQWPATLVQPVGSPLSLECTVEGTSNPNLYWYRQAAGRGLQLLFYSVGIGQISSEVPQNLSASRPQDRQFILSSKKLLLSDSGFYLCAWTRTGKVSPLHFGNGTRLTVT.

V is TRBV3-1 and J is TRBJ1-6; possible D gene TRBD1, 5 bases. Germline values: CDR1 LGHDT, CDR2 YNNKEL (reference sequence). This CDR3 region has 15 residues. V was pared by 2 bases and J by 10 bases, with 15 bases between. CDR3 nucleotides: TGTGCCAGCAGCCAATTTCGGGACGGAAAATCACCCCTCCACTTT. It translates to CASSQFRDGKSPLHF.

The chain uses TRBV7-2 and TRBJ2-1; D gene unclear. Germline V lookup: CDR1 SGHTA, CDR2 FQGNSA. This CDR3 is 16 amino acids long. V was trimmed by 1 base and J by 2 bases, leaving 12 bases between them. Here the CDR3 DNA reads TGTGCCAGCAGCTTAGTTCCCGAGACAACCTACAATGAGCAGTTCTTC. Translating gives CASSLVPETTYNEQFF.